This T cell receptor (beta chain) was identified during a study of blood T cell repertoires in COVID-19. Study-level information: COVID-19 samples collected from the United States, Italy and Spain covered acute and convalescent phases. PBMCs, B-cell-depleted T cells, or T cells provided the cDNA or gDNA that made up the material.

This CDR3 has 15 amino acids. Original methodology: Nucleated cell number was recorded as an estimate derived from reference gene primer amplification. The method was immunoSEQ multiplex PCR; TCRdb's version includes in-frame clones alone and lacks a portion of them. V and J calls plus clone size are reproduced from that table; the DNA served to infer D and trimming. The profile shows about 380,000 clones, 85% of them singletons. The sample comprised peripheral blood. The rearrangement links TRBV21-1 to TRBJ2-7; the D call of TRBD2 is as the table states it, not checked on the DNA. TRBV21-1 corresponds to a pseudogene. The sequence came from a woman younger than 30 with acute or convalescent COVID-19. This CDR3 reads CASSKGGTNSYEQYF. CDR3 nucleotide sequence: TGTGCCAGCAGCAAAGGTGGCACTAATTCCTACGAGCAGTACTTC.